The text below deals with one T cell receptor (beta chain). The data were taken from a study of cytotoxic CD8 clonotypes in ibrutinib-treated CLL. Germline CDR1 and CDR2: SGDLS and YYNGEE. The CDR3 extends over 16 amino acids. After removal of 2 bases from V and 0 bases from J, the junction contained 3 bases not matched to a gene. Profiled with immunoSEQ multiplex PCR; TCRdb holds only in-frame clones, not every one. This table has 35,000 to 55,000 clones, around 68% appearing once. The sequence was collected from a human donor with chronic lymphocytic leukemia. J is TRBJ2-2 and V is TRBV9; 8 bases line up with TRBD2. This specimen consisted of PBMCs, obtained after 12 months of ibrutinib treatment. The CDR3, as DNA: TGTGCCAGCAGCGTTCCCGGGGGGGCGAACACCGGGGAGCTGTTTTTT. It codes for CASSVPGGANTGELFF.